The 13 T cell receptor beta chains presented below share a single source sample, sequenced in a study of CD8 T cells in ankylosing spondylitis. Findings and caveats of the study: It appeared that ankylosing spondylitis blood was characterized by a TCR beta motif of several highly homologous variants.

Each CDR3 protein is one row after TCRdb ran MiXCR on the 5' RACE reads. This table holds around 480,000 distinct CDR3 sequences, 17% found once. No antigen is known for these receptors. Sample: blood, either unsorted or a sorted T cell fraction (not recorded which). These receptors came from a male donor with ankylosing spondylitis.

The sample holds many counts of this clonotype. The CDR3 loop reads CASSPGLTEAFF. CDR3 bases: TGCGCCAGCAGCCCCGGCCTCACTGAAGCTTTCTTT. This rearrangement joins TRBV5-1 to TRBJ1-1; D unresolved. The germline V gene encodes CDR1 SGHRS and CDR2 YFSETQ. Trimming shortened V by 4 bases and J by 4 bases, and 8 bases separated the two germline ends. This CDR3 is 12 amino acids long.

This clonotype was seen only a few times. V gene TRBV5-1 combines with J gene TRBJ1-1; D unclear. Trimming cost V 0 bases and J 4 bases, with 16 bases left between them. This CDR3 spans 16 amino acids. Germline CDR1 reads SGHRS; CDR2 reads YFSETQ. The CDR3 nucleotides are TGCGCCAGCAGCTTGGCCTCTTCTTGGCCCGGCACTGAAGCTTTCTTT. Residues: CASSLASSWPGTEAFF. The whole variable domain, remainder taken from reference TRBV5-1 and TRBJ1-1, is KAGVTQTPRYLIKTRGQQVTLSCSPISGHRSVSWYQQTPGQGLQFLFEYFSETQRNKGNFPGRFSGRQFSNSRSEMNVSTLELGDSALYLCASSLASSWPGTEAFFGQGTRLTVV.

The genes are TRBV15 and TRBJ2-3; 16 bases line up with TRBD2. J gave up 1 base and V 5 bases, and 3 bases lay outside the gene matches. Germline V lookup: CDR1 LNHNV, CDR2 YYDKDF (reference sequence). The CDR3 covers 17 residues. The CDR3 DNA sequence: TGTGCCACCAGCGGGGGACTAGCGGGGGGGGGCACAGATACGCAGTATTTT. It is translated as CATSGGLAGGGTDTQYF.

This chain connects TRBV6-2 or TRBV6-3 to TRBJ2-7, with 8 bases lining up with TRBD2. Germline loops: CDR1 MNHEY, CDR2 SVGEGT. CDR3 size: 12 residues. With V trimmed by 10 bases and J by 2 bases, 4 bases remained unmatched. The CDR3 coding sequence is TGTGCCACCGGACTAGCTACCTACGAGCAGTACTTC. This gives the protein CATGLATYEQYF.

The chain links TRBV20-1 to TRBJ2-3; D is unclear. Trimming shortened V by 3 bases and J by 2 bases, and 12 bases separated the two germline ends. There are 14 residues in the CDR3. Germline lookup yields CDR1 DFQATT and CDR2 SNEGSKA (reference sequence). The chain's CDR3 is CSARAKAVTDTQYF. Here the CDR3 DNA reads TGCAGTGCTAGGGCTAAGGCGGTCACAGATACGCAGTATTTT.

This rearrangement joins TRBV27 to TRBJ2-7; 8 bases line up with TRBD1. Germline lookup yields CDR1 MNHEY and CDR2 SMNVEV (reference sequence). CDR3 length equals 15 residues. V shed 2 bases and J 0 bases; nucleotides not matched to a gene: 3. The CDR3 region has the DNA TGTGCCAGCAGTTTACTGACAGGGGACTCCTACGAGCAGTACTTC. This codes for CASSLLTGDSYEQYF.

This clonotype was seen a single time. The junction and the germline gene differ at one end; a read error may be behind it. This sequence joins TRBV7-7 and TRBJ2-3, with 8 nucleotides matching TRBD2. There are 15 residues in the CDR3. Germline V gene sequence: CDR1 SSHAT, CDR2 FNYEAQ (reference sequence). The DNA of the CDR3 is TGTGCTAGCAGCTTAGACGGGGGGGCCGGTGGTACGCAGTATTTT. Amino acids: CASSLDGGAGGTQYF.

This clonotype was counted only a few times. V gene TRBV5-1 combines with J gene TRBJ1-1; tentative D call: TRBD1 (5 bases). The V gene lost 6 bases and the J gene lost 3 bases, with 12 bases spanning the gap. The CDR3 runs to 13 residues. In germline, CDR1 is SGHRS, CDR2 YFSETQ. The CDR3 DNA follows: TGCGCCAGCAAATATTGGGACCACACTGAAGCTTTCTTT. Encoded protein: CASKYWDHTEAFF.

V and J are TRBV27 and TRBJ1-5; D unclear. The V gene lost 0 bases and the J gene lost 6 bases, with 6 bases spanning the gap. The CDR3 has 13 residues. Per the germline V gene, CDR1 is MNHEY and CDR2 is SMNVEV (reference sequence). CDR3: CASSLSPSQPQHF. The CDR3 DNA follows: TGTGCCAGCAGTTTATCGCCCAGTCAGCCCCAGCATTTT.

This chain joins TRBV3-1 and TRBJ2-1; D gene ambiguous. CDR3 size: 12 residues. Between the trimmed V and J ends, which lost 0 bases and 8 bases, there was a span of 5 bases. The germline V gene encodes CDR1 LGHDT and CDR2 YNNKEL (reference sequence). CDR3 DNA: TGTGCCAGCAGCCAAGATCTTGATGAGCAGTTCTTC. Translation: CASSQDLDEQFF.

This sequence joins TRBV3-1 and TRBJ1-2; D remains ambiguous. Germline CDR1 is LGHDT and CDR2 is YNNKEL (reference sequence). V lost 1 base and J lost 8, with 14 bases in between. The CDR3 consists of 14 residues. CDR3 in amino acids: CASSQVGDGPGYTF. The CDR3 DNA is TGTGCCAGCAGCCAAGTAGGAGACGGCCCCGGCTACACCTTC.

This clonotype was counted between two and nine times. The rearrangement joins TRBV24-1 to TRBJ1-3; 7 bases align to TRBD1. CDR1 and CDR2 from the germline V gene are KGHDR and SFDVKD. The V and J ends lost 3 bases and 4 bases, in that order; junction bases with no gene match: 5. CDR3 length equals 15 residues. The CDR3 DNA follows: TGTGCCACCAGTGATGGACAGGTCGGCGGAAACACCATATATTTT. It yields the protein CATSDGQVGGNTIYF.

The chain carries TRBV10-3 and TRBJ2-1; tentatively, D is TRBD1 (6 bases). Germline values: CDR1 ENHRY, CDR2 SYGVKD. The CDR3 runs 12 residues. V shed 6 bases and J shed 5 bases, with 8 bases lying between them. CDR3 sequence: CAIRKGDNEQFF. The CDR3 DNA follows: TGTGCCATCAGGAAGGGGGACAATGAGCAGTTCTTC.